What follows are 6 T cell receptor beta chains derived from one specimen sequenced in a study of early T cells in non-severe SARS-CoV-2 infection. TCRdb re-analysed the 5' RACE reads in MiXCR, keeping a single row per CDR3 protein. The data contain about 97,000 distinct CDR3 sequences, roughly 11% of them singletons. Here the sequenced sample was whole blood, taken at baseline. The receptors derive from an adult who was a healthcare worker with PCR-confirmed SARS-CoV-2 infection or an uninfected control (not recorded which).

This clonotype was seen repeatedly, ten times or more. The rearrangement joins TRBV29-1 to TRBJ1-2, with D tentatively TRBD1 (6 bases). The CDR3 has 11 amino acids. Per the germline V gene, CDR1 is SQVTM and CDR2 is ANQGSEA. V lost 7 bases and J 8 bases, leaving 14 bases between the germline ends. CDR3 residues: CSAGAGQGYTF. In nucleotides, the CDR3 is TGCAGCGCCGGGGCTGGACAGGGCTACACCTTC. Looking up the rest from reference TRBV29-1 and TRBJ1-2 gives the full variable domain: SAVISQKPSRDICQRGTSLTIQCQVDSQVTMMFWYRQQPGQSLTLIATANQGSEATYESGFVIDKFPISRPNLTFSTLTVSNMSPEDSSIYLCSAGAGQGYTFGSGTRLTVV.

This chain links TRBV5-6 with TRBJ2-1; 7 nucleotides line up with TRBD2. Looked up from germline, CDR1 is SGHDT and CDR2 is YYEEEE. This CDR3 comprises 18 residues. The junction had 16 bases not matched to a gene; V was cut back by 4 bases and J by 3 bases. DNA of the CDR3: TGTGCCAGCAGCCCGGAAGGGACTGCGGGAGCTTACTACAATGAGCAGTTCTTC. Translated: CASSPEGTAGAYYNEQFF.

The CDR3 coding sequence is TGTGCCAGCAGTTCTAGACTAGCCGTAAGCACAGATACGCAGTATTTT. Translation gives CASSSRLAVSTDTQYF. The chain links TRBV6-2 or TRBV6-3 to TRBJ2-3; TRBD2 matches at 7 bases. The CDR3 is 16 residues long. Germline-derived CDR1 and CDR2 are MNHEY and SVGEGT. V dropped 4 bases and J dropped 0; count of bases not matched to a gene: 7.

The gene calls are TRBV20-1 and TRBJ2-7; the D gene is possibly TRBD1 (7 bases). The CDR3 is 12 residues long. Trimming pared 8 bases from V and 4 bases from J, leaving 15 bases between. Germline CDR1 DFQATT, CDR2 SNEGSKA (reference sequence). The DNA for the CDR3 is TGCAGTACCCGATCAGGGGGGTACGAGCAGTACTTC. Its protein product is CSTRSGGYEQYF.

Only a few counts were recorded for this clonotype. The genes are TRBV20-1 and TRBJ2-3; weak D call: TRBD2 (6 bases). The CDR3 consists of 16 residues. Germline loops: CDR1 DFQATT, CDR2 SNEGSKA (reference sequence). V was shortened by 4 bases and J by 0 bases, with 17 bases between the two germline ends. The CDR3 protein is CSAMYVSGASTDTQYF. The CDR3 region has the DNA TGCAGTGCTATGTATGTTAGCGGCGCTAGCACAGATACGCAGTATTTT.

Only a few counts were recorded for this clonotype. The chain has TRBV6-5 and TRBJ1-6; D remains ambiguous. V lost 3 bases and J lost 7, with 22 bases in between. Germline V gene sequence: CDR1 MNHEY, CDR2 SVGAGI. The CDR3 contains 18 residues. CDR3: CASSYLAQFGSRNSPLHF. For the CDR3, the DNA is TGTGCCAGCAGTTATTTGGCCCAATTCGGCAGCAGGAATTCACCCCTCCACTTT.